This T cell receptor beta chain originates from a study of shared clonotypes between healthy human individuals. Data came from immunoSEQ multiplex PCR; TCRdb stores just in-frame clones and leaves some out. The sample lists more than 2,000,000 clones, just over 90% occurring once. The sample holds a few counts of this clone. Germline-derived CDR1 and CDR2 are MNHEY and SVGAGI. Deletions cut 6 bases from V and 1 base from J, with 12 bases between. There are 14 residues in the CDR3. The chain joins TRBV6-5 to TRBJ1-1, with unresolved D. The receptor comes from a man between 18 and 29 years old in good health. The specimen sequenced was naive CD4+ T cells sorted from blood. As to subset: CD45RA+ positively selected. In nucleotides, the CDR3 is TGTGCCAGCAGGCCCTTACTCTGGAACACTGAAGCTTTCTTT. This sequence encodes CASRPLLWNTEAFF.